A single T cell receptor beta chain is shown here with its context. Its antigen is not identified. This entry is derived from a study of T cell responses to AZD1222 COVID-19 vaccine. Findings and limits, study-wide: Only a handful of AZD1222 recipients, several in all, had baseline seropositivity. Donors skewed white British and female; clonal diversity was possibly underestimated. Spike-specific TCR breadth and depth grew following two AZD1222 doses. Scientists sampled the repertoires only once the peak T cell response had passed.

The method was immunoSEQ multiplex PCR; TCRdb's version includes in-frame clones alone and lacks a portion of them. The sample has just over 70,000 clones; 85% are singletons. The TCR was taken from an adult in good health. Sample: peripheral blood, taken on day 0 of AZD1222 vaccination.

CDR3: CASSYSITGINSPLHF. In DNA form, the CDR3 reads TGTGCCAGCAGTTACTCGATAACCGGGATTAATTCACCCCTCCACTTT. This chain connects TRBV6-6 to TRBJ1-6, with no clear D. The CDR3 consists of 16 residues. V was pared by 0 bases and J by 6 bases, with 12 bases between. Germline V gene sequence: CDR1 MNHNY, CDR2 SVGAGI (reference sequence).